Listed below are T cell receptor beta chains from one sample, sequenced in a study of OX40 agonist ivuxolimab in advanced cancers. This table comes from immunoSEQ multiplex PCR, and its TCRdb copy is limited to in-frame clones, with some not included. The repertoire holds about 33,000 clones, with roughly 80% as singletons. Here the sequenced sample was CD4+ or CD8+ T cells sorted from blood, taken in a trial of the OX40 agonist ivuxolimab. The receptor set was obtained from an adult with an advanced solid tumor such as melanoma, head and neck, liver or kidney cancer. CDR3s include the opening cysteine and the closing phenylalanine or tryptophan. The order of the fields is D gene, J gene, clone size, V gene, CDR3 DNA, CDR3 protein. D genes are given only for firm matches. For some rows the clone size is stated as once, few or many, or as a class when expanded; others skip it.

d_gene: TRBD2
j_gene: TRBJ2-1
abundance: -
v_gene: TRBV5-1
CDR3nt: TGCGCCAGCAGCCTAGCGGGGAACAATGAGCAGTTCTTC
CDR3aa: CASSLAGNNEQFF

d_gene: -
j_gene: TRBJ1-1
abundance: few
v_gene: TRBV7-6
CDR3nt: TGTGCCAGCGGATCAGGATCGAACACTGAAGCTTTCTTT
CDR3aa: CASGSGSNTEAFF

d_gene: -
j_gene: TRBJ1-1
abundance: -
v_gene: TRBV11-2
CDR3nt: TGTGCCAGCAGCCCCGCGAAGGGGATGAACACTGAAGCTTTCTTT
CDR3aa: CASSPAKGMNTEAFF

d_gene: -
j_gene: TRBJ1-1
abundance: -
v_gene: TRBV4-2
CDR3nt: TGTGCCAGCAGCCAAGTCCCCGGTTTGAACACTGAAGCTTTCTTT
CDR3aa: CASSQVPGLNTEAFF

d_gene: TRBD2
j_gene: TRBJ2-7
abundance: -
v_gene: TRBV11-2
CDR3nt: TGTGCCAGCAGCTGGACTAGCGGGGGGGTCTACGAGCAGTACTTC
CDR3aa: CASSWTSGGVYEQYF

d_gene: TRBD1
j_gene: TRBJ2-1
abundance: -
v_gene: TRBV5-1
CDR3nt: TGCGCCAGCTGGACAGGGGATGCGGGTGAGCAGTTCTTC
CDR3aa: CASWTGDAGEQFF

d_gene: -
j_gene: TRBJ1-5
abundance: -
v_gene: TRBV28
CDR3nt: TGTGCCAGCAGTTTACTACACAGCAATCAGCCCCAGCATTTT
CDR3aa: CASSLLHSNQPQHF

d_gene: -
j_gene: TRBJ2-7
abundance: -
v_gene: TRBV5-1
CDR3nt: TGCGCCAGCAGGTCCGGGACGTCCGTCTACGAGCAGTACTTC
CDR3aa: CASRSGTSVYEQYF

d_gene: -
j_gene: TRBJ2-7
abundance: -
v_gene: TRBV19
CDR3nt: TGTGCCAGTAGTATCACGGGGCAGTCCTACGAGCAGTACTTC
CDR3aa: CASSITGQSYEQYF

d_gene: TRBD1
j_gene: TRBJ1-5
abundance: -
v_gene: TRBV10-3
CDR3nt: TGTGCCATCAGTGAGGGGGGGACAGGGGGCGGACAGCCCCAGCATTTT
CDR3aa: CAISEGGTGGGQPQHF

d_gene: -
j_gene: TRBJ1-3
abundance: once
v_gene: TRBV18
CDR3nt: TGTGCCAGCTCACCAGGGACGGGGACTTCAGGAAACACCATATATTTT
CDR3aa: CASSPGTGTSGNTIYF

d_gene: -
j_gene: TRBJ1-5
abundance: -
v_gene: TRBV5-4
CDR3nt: TGTGCCAGCAGCTTAGACGGCTTGCCCAATCAGCCCCAGCATTTT
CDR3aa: CASSLDGLPNQPQHF

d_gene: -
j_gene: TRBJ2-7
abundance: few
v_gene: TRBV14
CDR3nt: TGTGCCAGCAGCCTCAGTTCCGAGCAGTACTTC
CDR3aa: CASSLSSEQYF

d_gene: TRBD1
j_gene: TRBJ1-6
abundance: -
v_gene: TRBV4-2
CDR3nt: TGTGCCAGCAGCCAAGCCTTACCAGACAGGGGGCATACCTATAATTCACCCCTCCACTTT
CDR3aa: CASSQALPDRGHTYNSPLHF

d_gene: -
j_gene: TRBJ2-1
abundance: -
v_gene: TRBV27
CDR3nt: TGTGCCAGCAGTTTATCTAGGAGAAATGAGCAGTTCTTC
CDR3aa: CASSLSRRNEQFF

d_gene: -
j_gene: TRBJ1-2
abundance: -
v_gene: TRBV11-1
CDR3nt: TGTGCCAGCAGTGGCCAGGGTGGCTATGGCTACACCTTC
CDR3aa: CASSGQGGYGYTF

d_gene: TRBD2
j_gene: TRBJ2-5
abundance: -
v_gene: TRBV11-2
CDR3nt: TGTGCCAGCAGCTCCCGTGGCGGGGGGCGGGGAGAGACCCAGTACTTC
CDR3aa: CASSSRGGGRGETQYF

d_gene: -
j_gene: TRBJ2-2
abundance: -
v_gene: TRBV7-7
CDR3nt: TGTGCCAGCAGCAAGGCGGGGTCGGGGACCGGGGAGCTGTTTTTT
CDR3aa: CASSKAGSGTGELFF

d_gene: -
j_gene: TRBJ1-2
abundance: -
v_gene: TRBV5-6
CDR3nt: TGTGCCAGCAGCTTGGATACAGGGCTAGGTGGCTACACCTTC
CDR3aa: CASSLDTGLGGYTF

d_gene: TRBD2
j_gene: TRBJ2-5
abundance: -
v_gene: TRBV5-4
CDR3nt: TGTGCCAGCAGCTTGGCGGCTAGCGGGGGGGAGACCCAGTACTTC
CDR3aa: CASSLAASGGETQYF

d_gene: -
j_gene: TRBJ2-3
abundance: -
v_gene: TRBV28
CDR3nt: TGTGCCAGCAGTTTGGAGGCCCGGGCCTTCACAGATACGCAGTATTTT
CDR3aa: CASSLEARAFTDTQYF

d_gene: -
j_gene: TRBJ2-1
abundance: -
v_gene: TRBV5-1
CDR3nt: TGCGCCAGCAGTAGGGGGGAGCACTACAATGAGCAGTTCTTC
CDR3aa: CASSRGEHYNEQFF

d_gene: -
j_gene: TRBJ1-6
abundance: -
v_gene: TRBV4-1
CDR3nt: TGCGCCAGCAGCCGCCAGGGAGATTCACCCCTCCACTTT
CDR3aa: CASSRQGDSPLHF

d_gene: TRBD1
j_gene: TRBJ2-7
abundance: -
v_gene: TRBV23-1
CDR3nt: TGCGCCAGCAGTCAAGGGGGACAGGGTGTCTACGAGCAGTACTTC
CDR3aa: CASSQGGQGVYEQYF

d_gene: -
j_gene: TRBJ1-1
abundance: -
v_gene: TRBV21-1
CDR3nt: TGTGCCAGCAGCGGGACGGCAATTCTTATGAACACTGAAGCTTTCTTT
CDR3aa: CASSGTAILMNTEAFF

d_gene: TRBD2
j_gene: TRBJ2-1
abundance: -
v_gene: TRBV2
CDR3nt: TGTGCCAGCAACCAAGCGGGGGGGAATGAGCAGTTCTTC
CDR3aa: CASNQAGGNEQFF

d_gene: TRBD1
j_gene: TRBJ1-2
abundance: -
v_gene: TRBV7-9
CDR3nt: TGTGCCAGCAGCTTAGCCGGGACAGAAGGGCACTATGGCTACACCTTC
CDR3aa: CASSLAGTEGHYGYTF

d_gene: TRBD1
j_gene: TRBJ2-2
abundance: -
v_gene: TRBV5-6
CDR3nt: TGTGCCAGCAGCTTAGCACAGGGGTACACCGGGGAGCTGTTTTTT
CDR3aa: CASSLAQGYTGELFF

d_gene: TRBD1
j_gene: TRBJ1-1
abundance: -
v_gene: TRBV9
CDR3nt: TGTGCCAGCAGCGCCGGACAGGGGGCATACGTGACTGAAGCTTTCTTT
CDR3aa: CASSAGQGAYVTEAFF

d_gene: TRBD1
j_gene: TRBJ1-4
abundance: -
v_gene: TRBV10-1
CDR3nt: TGCGCCAGCAGTGAGTTACACGGGACAGGGTTAACTAATGAAAAACTGTTTTTT
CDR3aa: CASSELHGTGLTNEKLFF

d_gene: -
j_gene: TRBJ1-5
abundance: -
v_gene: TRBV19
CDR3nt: TGTGCCAGTAGTCCCCCGCGCAGGGCAGGACAGCCCCAGCATTTT
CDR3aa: CASSPPRRAGQPQHF

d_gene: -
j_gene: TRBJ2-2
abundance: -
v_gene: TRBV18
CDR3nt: TGTGCCAGCTCATCCCGGACCGGGACCCCGACCGGGGAGCTGTTTTTT
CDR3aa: CASSSRTGTPTGELFF

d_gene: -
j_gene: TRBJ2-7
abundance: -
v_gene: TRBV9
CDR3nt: TGTGCCAGCAGCGTAGAAGGGGCCTACGAGCAGTACTTC
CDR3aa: CASSVEGAYEQYF

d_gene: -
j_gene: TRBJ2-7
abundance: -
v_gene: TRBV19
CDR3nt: TGTGCCAGTAGTATAACCCGGACAAGCTCCTACGAGCAGTACTTC
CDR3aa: CASSITRTSSYEQYF

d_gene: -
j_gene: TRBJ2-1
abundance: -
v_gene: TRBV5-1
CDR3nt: TGCGCCAGCAGCTTGGGGGAACCCTACAATGAGCAGTTCTTC
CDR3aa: CASSLGEPYNEQFF

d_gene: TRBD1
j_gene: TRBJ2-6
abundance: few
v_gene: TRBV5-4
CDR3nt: TGTGCCAGCAGCGCTACAGGGGGCAGAACCTCTGGGGCCAACGTCCTGACTTTC
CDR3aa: CASSATGGRTSGANVLTF

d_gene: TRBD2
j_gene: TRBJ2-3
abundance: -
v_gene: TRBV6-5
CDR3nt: TGTGCCAGCAGTTACCCCACTAGCGGGGGAGATACGCAGTATTTT
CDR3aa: CASSYPTSGGDTQYF

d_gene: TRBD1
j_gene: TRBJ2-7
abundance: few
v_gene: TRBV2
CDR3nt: TGTGCCAGCAGTGGACAGGGTGGCCCCTACGAGCAGTACTTC
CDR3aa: CASSGQGGPYEQYF

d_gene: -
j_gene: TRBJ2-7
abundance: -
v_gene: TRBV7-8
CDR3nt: TGTGCCAGCAGCTTAGAAGGGTTCTACGAGCAGTACTTC
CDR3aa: CASSLEGFYEQYF